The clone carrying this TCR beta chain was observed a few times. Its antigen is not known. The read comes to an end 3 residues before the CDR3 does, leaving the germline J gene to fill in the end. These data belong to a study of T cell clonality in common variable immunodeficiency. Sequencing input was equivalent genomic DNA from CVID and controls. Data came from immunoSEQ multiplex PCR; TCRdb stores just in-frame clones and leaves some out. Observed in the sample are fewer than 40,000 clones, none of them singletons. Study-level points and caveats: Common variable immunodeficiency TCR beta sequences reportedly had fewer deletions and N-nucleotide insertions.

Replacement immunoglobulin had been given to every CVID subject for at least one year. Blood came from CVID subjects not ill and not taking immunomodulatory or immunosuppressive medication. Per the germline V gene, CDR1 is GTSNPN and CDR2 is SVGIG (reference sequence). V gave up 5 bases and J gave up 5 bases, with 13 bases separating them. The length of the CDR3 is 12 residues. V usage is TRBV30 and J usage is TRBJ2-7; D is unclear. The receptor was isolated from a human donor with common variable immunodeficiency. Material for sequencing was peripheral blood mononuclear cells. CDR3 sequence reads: CAWRRSGDEQYF. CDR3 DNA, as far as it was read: TGTGCCTGGCGCAGGTCCGGAGACGAG. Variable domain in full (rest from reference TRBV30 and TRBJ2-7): SQTIHQWPATLVQPVGSPLSLECTVEGTSNPNLYWYRQAAGRGLQLLFYSVGIGQISSEVPQNLSASRPQDRQFILSSKKLLLSDSGFYLCAWRRSGDEQYFGPGTRLTVT.